The 13 T cell receptor beta chains below come from one sample, sequenced in a study of T cell responses to AZD1222 COVID-19 vaccine. The table came from immunoSEQ multiplex PCR; TCRdb's copy has only in-frame clones and leaves some out. Its clone listing holds around 140,000 clones. The sample consisted of peripheral blood. These receptors all stem from an adult in good health.

The chain has TRBV6-6 and TRBJ1-3; no firm D call. The V end was cut by 7 bases, the J end by 3 bases, with 19 bases between. Germline V gene sequence: CDR1 MNHNY, CDR2 SVGAGI (reference sequence). CDR3 length: 16 residues. The CDR3: CASKFFAGDLGNTIYF. Here the CDR3 DNA reads TGTGCCAGCAAATTCTTCGCAGGAGACCTTGGAAACACCATATATTTT.

The V gene is TRBV14, the J gene TRBJ1-1; TRBD1 agrees at 8 bases. Per germline, CDR1 SGHDN and CDR2 FVKESK. J gave up 3 bases and V 5 bases, and 2 bases lay outside the gene matches. The CDR3 contains 13 residues. The CDR3 nucleotides are TGTGCCAGCAGCGGACAGGGTTACACTGAAGCTTTCTTT. Protein product: CASSGQGYTEAFF.

This chain uses TRBV5-1 with TRBJ2-2; a possible D gene is TRBD1 (6 bases). This CDR3 has 16 residues. CDR1 SGHRS and CDR2 YFSETQ come from the germline V gene. V lost 0 bases and J lost 4, with 13 bases in between. CDR3 residues: CASSLGVGARTGELFF. CDR3 DNA: TGCGCCAGCAGCTTGGGTGTGGGGGCGCGCACCGGGGAGCTGTTTTTT.

A word on this clone: Other nucleotide sequences in the sample specify the same CDR3. J is TRBJ1-6 and V is TRBV3-1 (or the pseudogene TRBV3-2), with no clear D. With 1 base removed from V and 7 bases from J, the gap between germline ends came to 11 bases. Germline V lookup: CDR1 LGHDT, CDR2 YNNKEL (reference sequence). The CDR3 is made up of 15 amino acids. The CDR3, as DNA: TGTGCCAGCAGCCAAGTGGGCGGAAGGAATTCACCCCTCCACTTT. It specifies CASSQVGGRNSPLHF.

V gene TRBV5-4 combines with J gene TRBJ2-1; 9 bases agree with TRBD2. V shed 4 bases and J 8 bases; nucleotides not matched to a gene: 7. Per germline, CDR1 SGHNT and CDR2 YYREEE (reference sequence). The CDR3 runs 14 residues. DNA of the CDR3: TGTGCCAGCAGCACGGGACTAGCTTTCGATGAGCAGTTCTTC. Translating it yields CASSTGLAFDEQFF. Supplemented by reference TRBV5-4 and TRBJ2-1, the full variable domain reads ETGVTQSPTHLIKTRGQQVTLRCSSQSGHNTVSWYQQALGQGPQFIFQYYREEENGRGNFPPRFSGLQFPNYSSELNVNALELDDSALYLCASSTGLAFDEQFFGPGTRLTVL.

The chain carries TRBV27 and TRBJ2-2, with D maybe TRBD1 (6 bases). The CDR3 is 13 residues long. The germline V and J ends were trimmed by 6 bases and 3 bases, with 8 bases remaining between them. Germline V gives CDR1 MNHEY, CDR2 SMNVEV (reference sequence). CDR3 sequence (DNA): TGTGCCAGCAGCCCAGGGGACACCGGGGAGCTGTTTTTT. It is translated as CASSPGDTGELFF.

The chain carries TRBV5-1 and TRBJ1-2; D is ambiguous. Germline assignment: CDR1 SGHRS and CDR2 YFSETQ. The length of the CDR3 is 16 residues. V was cut by 0 bases and J by 1 base, with 13 bases left in between. CDR3 amino acids: CASSLGHRGLNYGYTF. The CDR3 region has the DNA TGCGCCAGCAGCTTGGGACATCGGGGTCTTAACTATGGCTACACCTTC.

The V and J genes are TRBV4-2 and TRBJ2-1; TRBD2 matches at 11 bases. The CDR3 extends over 17 amino acids. The germline V gene has CDR1 LGHNA and CDR2 YNFKEQ. V lost 4 bases and J lost 0; bases outside the gene matches: 5. CDR3 sequence: CASSLGTSGRSYNEQFF. For the CDR3, the DNA is TGTGCCAGCAGCCTAGGGACTAGCGGACGCTCCTACAATGAGCAGTTCTTC.

The V call is TRBV29-1, the J call TRBJ2-7, with D possibly matching TRBD1 (5 bases). The CDR3 has 13 amino acids. V was pared by 4 bases and J by 2 bases, with 12 bases between. Germline V gives CDR1 SQVTM, CDR2 ANQGSEA. The DNA for the CDR3 is TGCAGCGTTGCTGCAGGGAAAACCTACGAGCAGTACTTC. Protein: CSVAAGKTYEQYF.

V usage is TRBV30 and J usage is TRBJ2-7; tentative D call: TRBD1 (6 bases). V was pared by 6 bases and J by 4 bases, with 19 bases between. CDR3 length equals 14 residues. CDR1 and CDR2 from the germline V gene are GTSNPN and SVGIG (reference sequence). For the CDR3, the DNA is TGTGCCTGCCAAAGGGACACGGGCAGGTACGAGCAGTACTTC. This sequence encodes CACQRDTGRYEQYF. Full variable domain (rest looked up from reference TRBV30 and TRBJ2-7): SQTIHQWPATLVQPVGSPLSLECTVEGTSNPNLYWYRQAAGRGLQLLFYSVGIGQISSEVPQNLSASRPQDRQFILSSKKLLLSDSGFYLCACQRDTGRYEQYFGPGTRLTVT.

This chain joins TRBV5-4 and TRBJ2-1; 7 nucleotides agree with TRBD2. Germline CDR1 reads SGHNT; CDR2 reads YYREEE (reference sequence). The CDR3 contains 15 residues. After removal of 1 base from V and 4 bases from J, the junction contained 5 bases not matched to a gene. This chain's CDR3 is CASSLWASGYNEQFF. For the CDR3, the DNA is TGTGCCAGCAGCTTGTGGGCTAGCGGATACAATGAGCAGTTCTTC.

The J gene is TRBJ1-5, the V gene TRBV5-1; D is uncertain. Trimming shortened V by 1 base and J by 0 bases, and 8 bases separated the two germline ends. This CDR3 spans 15 amino acids. Germline-derived CDR1 and CDR2 are SGHRS and YFSETQ. The CDR3: CASSLQPGSNQPQHF. In nucleotides, the CDR3 is TGCGCCAGCAGCTTGCAGCCAGGTAGCAATCAGCCCCAGCATTTT.

J is TRBJ1-2 and V is TRBV5-4; D remains ambiguous. This CDR3 has 14 amino acids. Germline V gene data show CDR1 as SGHNT and CDR2 as YYREEE (reference sequence). The V end lost 0 bases, the J end lost 0 bases, and 6 bases lay between the germline ends. The CDR3: CASSLGFSNYGYTF. The CDR3 bases are TGTGCCAGCAGCTTGGGATTCTCTAACTATGGCTACACCTTC.